Below are 21 T cell receptor beta chains sequenced from a single sample in a study of CD8 T cells in Susac syndrome. The authors reverse transcribed about 0.45 to 1 ug RNA with random hexamers. TCRdb called the immunoSEQ multiplex PCR reads again in MiXCR, with one record for every CDR3 protein. The sample has some 150,000 distinct CDR3 sequences, roughly 95% seen once. Material for sequencing was CD8+ T cells from PBMCs. The receptors shown here come from a human donor with multiple sclerosis.

J is TRBJ2-1 and V is TRBV12-3 or TRBV12-4; D unresolved. Trimming left V 9 bases short and J 8 bases short, with 17 bases between. The CDR3 has 13 amino acids. The CDR3 region is CASTGLKGYEQFF. The CDR3 bases are TGTGCCAGTACCGGGTTAAAGGGTTATGAGCAGTTCTTC.

The chain couples TRBV5-6 to TRBJ1-1, with 8 nucleotides matching TRBD1. This CDR3 has 14 residues. V lost 2 bases, J lost 1 base, and 1 base stayed unmatched. Germline assignment: CDR1 SGHDT and CDR2 YYEEEE. The CDR3 DNA sequence: TGTGCCAGCAGCTTCGGGACAGGGAACACTGAAGCTTTCTTT. Its translation: CASSFGTGNTEAFF.

This clonotype was picked up a small number of times. V usage is TRBV12-3 or TRBV12-4 and J usage is TRBJ1-1; D ambiguous. V was cut by 8 bases and J by 1 base, with 5 bases left in between. The CDR3 has 11 residues. The CDR3 is CASGENTEAFF. In nucleotides, the CDR3 is TGTGCCAGCGGGGAGAACACTGAAGCTTTCTTT.

This chain connects TRBV3-1 to TRBJ2-3, with D hard to call. The V and J ends lost 5 bases and 4 bases respectively, with 13 bases between them. CDR1 is LGHDT, CDR2 YNNKEL, per germline (reference sequence). The CDR3 spans 14 residues. In DNA, the CDR3 is TGTGCCAGCAGCGACCTCTTGGGCGCAGATACGCAGTATTTT. Amino acid sequence: CASSDLLGADTQYF.

The V gene is TRBV2, the J gene TRBJ2-7; D is possibly TRBD2 (6 bases). V gave up 6 bases and J gave up 7 bases, with 16 bases separating them. CDR3 size: 13 residues. The germline CDR1 and CDR2 sequences are SNHLY and FYNNEI. The CDR3 DNA is TGTGCCAGCAGCACCCCGGGACTCGGGGAGCAGTACGTC. Translated, it gives CASSTPGLGEQYV.

V usage is TRBV27 and J usage is TRBJ1-4; TRBD1 matches 8 bases. The germline V gene encodes CDR1 MNHEY and CDR2 SMNVEV (reference sequence). The CDR3 is made up of 14 amino acids. Trimming took 5 bases from V and 10 from J; bases not matched to a gene: 9. CDR3 nucleotide sequence: TGTGCCAGCAGTCACGGGACAGGCCTTGGAAAACTGTTTTTT. Protein product: CASSHGTGLGKLFF.

This chain uses TRBV20-1 with TRBJ2-3; D is unresolved. The CDR3 is 15 residues long. Looked up from germline, CDR1 is DFQATT and CDR2 is SNEGSKA (reference sequence). V lost 5 bases to trimming and J lost 0 bases, with 15 bases between them. The CDR3 reads CSARWKEASTDTQYF. Written as DNA, the CDR3 is TGCAGTGCTCGCTGGAAGGAAGCCAGCACAGATACGCAGTATTTT.

The chain joins TRBV29-1 to TRBJ2-3; D may be TRBD1 (5 bases). This CDR3 is 13 amino acids long. The germline gives CDR1 SQVTM, CDR2 ANQGSEA. V lost 6 bases, J lost 0 bases, and 10 bases lay in between. Written as DNA, the CDR3 is TGCAGCGTCACCGACAGAAGCACAGATACGCAGTATTTT. Its protein is CSVTDRSTDTQYF.

The chain carries TRBV20-1 and TRBJ2-6; D unclear. V lost 0 bases, J lost 4 bases, and 10 bases lay in between. CDR1 and CDR2 from the germline V gene are DFQATT and SNEGSKA (reference sequence). CDR3 size: 15 residues. In DNA form, the CDR3 reads TGCAGTGCTAGAGATCTCGGGTCCGGGGCCAACGTCCTGACTTTC. Its protein product is CSARDLGSGANVLTF.

The chain employs TRBV6-2 or TRBV6-3 and TRBJ2-7; D may correspond to TRBD1 or TRBD2 (6 bases each). The CDR3 contains 15 residues. V lost 5 bases, J lost 0 bases, and 14 bases lay in between. From germline, CDR1 is MNHEY and CDR2 SVGEGT. CDR3 DNA: TGTGCCAGCAGTCGCGGGACACTAGGCTCCTACGAGCAGTACTTC. Residues: CASSRGTLGSYEQYF.

This chain connects TRBV7-2 to TRBJ2-1; TRBD1 might be the D (6 bases). Trimming removed 3 bases from V and 2 bases from J, with 11 bases in between. Germline CDR1 and CDR2: SGHTA and FQGNSA. This CDR3 contains 15 residues. This CDR3 reads CASSFRGPPYNEQFF. In nucleotides, the CDR3 is TGTGCCAGCAGCTTCAGGGGCCCCCCCTACAATGAGCAGTTCTTC.

The genes are TRBV20-1 and TRBJ2-7; 11 positions match TRBD1. The CDR3 has 14 residues. The V gene's germline CDR1 is DFQATT and CDR2 SNEGSKA (reference sequence). Trimming cost V 6 bases and J 4 bases; bases outside gene matches: 8. CDR3: CSALGRDRGYEQYF. The CDR3 nucleotides are TGCAGTGCGTTGGGCCGGGACAGGGGGTACGAGCAGTACTTC.

The sample holds one count of this clonotype. The gene calls are TRBV4-2 and TRBJ2-3, with a weak D call TRBD2 (5 bases). In germline, CDR1 is LGHNA, CDR2 YNFKEQ. This CDR3 has 16 residues. The V end lost 0 bases, the J end lost 2 bases, and 12 bases lay between the germline ends. This chain's CDR3 is CASSQDTGLVTDTQYF. As DNA, the CDR3 is TGTGCCAGCAGCCAAGATACCGGACTCGTCACAGATACGCAGTATTTT.

The sample holds one count of this clonotype. This chain uses TRBV9 with TRBJ2-4, with D maybe TRBD2 (5 bases). The CDR3 has 14 amino acids. The V end lost 5 bases, the J end lost 1 base, and 10 bases lay between the germline ends. Germline V gives CDR1 SGDLS, CDR2 YYNGEE. The CDR3 sequence is CASREAVAKNIQYF. CDR3 nucleotide sequence: TGTGCCAGCAGGGAGGCCGTGGCCAAAAACATTCAGTACTTC.

The V and J genes are TRBV4-1 and TRBJ2-7, with TRBD2 as a possible D gene (6 bases). Per the germline V gene, CDR1 is MGHRA and CDR2 is YSYEKL. This CDR3 has 15 residues. V dropped 6 bases and J dropped 0 bases, with 15 bases sitting between them. The CDR3 region is CASSQAGRSSYEQYF. Here the CDR3 DNA reads TGCGCCAGCAGTCAGGCGGGGAGAAGCTCCTACGAGCAGTACTTC.

V is TRBV14 and J is TRBJ2-3; perhaps TRBD2 as D (6 bases). This CDR3 is built from 15 residues. The V and J ends lost 3 bases and 1 base respectively, with 11 bases between them. In germline, CDR1 is SGHDN, CDR2 FVKESK. CDR3 sequence (DNA): TGTGCCAGCAGCCATTATGTAGCGGGCACAGATACGCAGTATTTT. Amino acids: CASSHYVAGTDTQYF.

This chain uses TRBV20-1 with TRBJ1-5, with a weak D call TRBD1 (6 bases). Germline CDR1 is DFQATT and CDR2 is SNEGSKA (reference sequence). Trimming shortened V by 0 bases and J by 6 bases, and 18 bases separated the two germline ends. The CDR3 extends over 16 amino acids. CDR3 DNA: TGCAGTGCTAGAGATCTGGCAGGGGTCTCCAGTCAGCCCCAGCATTTT. Amino acids: CSARDLAGVSSQPQHF.

The CDR3 region has the DNA TGCGCCAGCAGCCCGAAGACAGGGGCTGACCATGGCTACACCTTC. Translation: CASSPKTGADHGYTF. The genes are TRBV5-1 and TRBJ1-2, with TRBD1 matching over 8 bases. Germline loops: CDR1 SGHRS, CDR2 YFSETQ. The CDR3 loop spans 15 amino acids. Germline trimming cut 4 bases from V and 6 bases from J; bases unmatched to any gene: 11.

The chain uses TRBV12-3 or TRBV12-4 and TRBJ1-5; TRBD1 is a possible D gene (5 bases). The V gene lost 5 bases and the J gene lost 0 bases, with 14 bases spanning the gap. The CDR3 is 16 residues long. CDR3 amino acids: CASSLGPTVSNQPQHF. The CDR3 bases are TGTGCCAGCAGTCTGGGGCCGACAGTTAGCAATCAGCCCCAGCATTTT.

V is TRBV5-1 and J is TRBJ2-3; no firm D call. The ends were cut back, 4 bases at V and 6 bases at J, with 18 bases in the middle. Per the germline V gene, CDR1 is SGHRS and CDR2 is YFSETQ. The CDR3 contains 15 residues. DNA of the CDR3: TGCGCCAGCAGCAACTCCCGGGCCAGTCGGGATACGCAGTATTTT. Translation: CASSNSRASRDTQYF.

The J gene is TRBJ1-4, the V gene TRBV29-1; 9 bases line up with TRBD1. Germline CDR1 is SQVTM and CDR2 is ANQGSEA. The J segment lost 3 bases and the V segment lost 6 bases, leaving 17 bases of the junction unmatched. This CDR3 comprises 18 residues. The DNA of the CDR3 is TGCAGCGTGGAAACAGGGGGCGAAGTGGTTGGAGCTAATGAAAAACTGTTTTTT. Translating it yields CSVETGGEVVGANEKLFF.